A selection of T cell receptor beta chains follows, all from one sample in a study of cytomegalovirus exposure and HLA in healthy donors. The repertoire was sequenced with immunoSEQ multiplex PCR; TCRdb's copy has only in-frame clones and lacks some. The repertoire table contains approximately 110,000 clones. The sample consisted of PBMCs. The receptors stem from a man aged 35 to 55 in good health and CMV-seropositive. Both conserved end residues are part of each CDR3. Each record gives: J gene, CDR3 length, V gene, D gene, CDR3 protein, CDR3 DNA. The D gene is left open where the match is weak.

TRBJ2-7	15	TRBV19	-	CASSQRGGSSYEQYF	TGTGCCAGTAGTCAGAGGGGGGGTAGCTCCTACGAGCAGTACTTC
TRBJ2-3	16	TRBV5-1	-	CASRLATGRPGNTQYF	TGCGCCAGCCGCCTTGCGACAGGCCGGCCCGGGAATACGCAGTATTTT
TRBJ1-2	15	TRBV7-9	TRBD1	CASSSGQGNWDGYTF	TGTGCCAGCAGTAGTGGACAGGGGAACTGGGATGGCTACACCTTC
TRBJ2-7	16	TRBV19	-	CASSINLGKGSYEQYF	TGTGCCAGTAGTATAAATCTGGGAAAGGGGTCCTACGAGCAGTACTTC
TRBJ1-4	14	TRBV30	-	CAWSLGRGNEKLFF	TGTGCCTGGAGTTTGGGTAGGGGAAATGAAAAACTGTTTTTT
TRBJ2-3	15	TRBV2	TRBD2	CASSKRGGSGDTQYF	TGTGCCAGCAGTAAAAGGGGCGGGAGTGGAGATACGCAGTATTTT
TRBJ1-1	15	TRBV6-5	-	CASSQPAGGGTEAFF	TGTGCCAGCAGCCAGCCGGCGGGAGGGGGTACTGAAGCTTTCTTT
TRBJ2-1	18	TRBV9	TRBD2	CASSARTSGRAMNNEQFF	TGTGCCAGCAGCGCTCGGACTAGCGGGAGGGCTATGAACAATGAGCAGTTCTTC
TRBJ1-3	13	TRBV5-6	-	CASSLEQRNTIYF	TGTGCCAGCAGCTTGGAACAAAGAAACACCATATATTTT
TRBJ2-1	18	TRBV7-9	-	CASSFVQGSGRASNEQFF	TGTGCCAGCAGCTTCGTTCAGGGGTCAGGCAGGGCCAGCAATGAGCAGTTCTTC
TRBJ1-1	14	TRBV5-6	-	CASSPGRRGTEAFF	TGTGCCAGCAGCCCGGGGCGGAGGGGCACTGAAGCTTTCTTT
TRBJ2-1	14	TRBV2	TRBD1	CASSGQGAKNEQFF	TGTGCCAGCAGCGGACAGGGGGCGAAGAATGAGCAGTTCTTC
TRBJ2-1	14	TRBV6-5	TRBD2	CASSLAGGYNEQFF	TGTGCCAGCAGCCTAGCGGGAGGCTACAATGAGCAGTTCTTC
TRBJ1-1	13	TRBV6-5	-	CASSSSSSLESFF	TGTGCCAGCAGCAGTAGCAGCTCCCTTGAATCTTTCTTT
TRBJ1-5	13	TRBV18	-	CASSQSLNQPQHF	TGTGCCAGCTCACAATCCCTCAATCAGCCCCAGCATTTT
TRBJ2-2	16	TRBV4-3	-	CASSQELQGGLWELFF	TGCGCCAGCAGCCAAGAACTACAGGGCGGGCTCTGGGAGCTGTTTTTT
TRBJ2-7	19	TRBV5-1	-	CASSLTGTGPFTSGYEQYF	TGCGCCAGCAGCTTAACCGGGACAGGGCCCTTCACTAGCGGCTACGAGCAGTACTTC
TRBJ2-2	16	TRBV5-6	TRBD2	CASSLGGRAFSGELFF	TGTGCCAGCAGCTTGGGCGGGAGGGCCTTCTCCGGGGAGCTGTTTTTT
TRBJ1-3	16	TRBV7-2	-	CASSQRGGGSGNTIYF	TGTGCCAGCAGCCAGCGGGGAGGGGGTTCTGGAAACACCATATATTTT
TRBJ2-7	12	TRBV29-1	-	CSVEIASYEQYF	TGCAGCGTTGAGATAGCCTCCTACGAGCAGTACTTC
TRBJ2-7	15	TRBV6-5	TRBD2	CASSRGLAKQYEQYF	TGTGCCAGCAGTCGGGGACTAGCGAAACAGTACGAGCAGTACTTC
TRBJ2-5	15	TRBV5-1	TRBD2	CASSPTAGGWETQYF	TGCGCCAGCAGCCCGACCGCCGGGGGGTGGGAGACCCAGTACTTC
TRBJ1-5	16	TRBV4-1	TRBD1	CASSQGQGSGNQPQHF	TGCGCCAGCAGCCAGGGACAGGGATCCGGCAATCAGCCCCAGCATTTT
TRBJ2-3	16	TRBV9	TRBD2	CASSPTSGQMSDTQYF	TGTGCCAGCAGCCCAACTAGCGGGCAGATGTCAGATACGCAGTATTTT
TRBJ2-7	16	TRBV7-9	TRBD2	CASSRGRTSEGYEQYF	TGTGCCAGCAGCAGAGGTCGGACTAGCGAGGGCTACGAGCAGTACTTC
TRBJ1-1	13	TRBV19	-	CASRVTGNTEAFF	TGTGCCAGTAGGGTGACAGGGAACACTGAAGCTTTCTTT
TRBJ2-1	15	TRBV10-3	TRBD2	CAISRLAGLYNEQFF	TGTGCCATCAGTAGACTAGCGGGACTCTACAATGAGCAGTTCTTC
TRBJ2-1	16	TRBV2	TRBD2	CASSSPSSGAYNEQFF	TGTGCCAGCAGTAGCCCCTCTAGCGGGGCCTACAATGAGCAGTTCTTC
TRBJ2-2	13	TRBV5-6	-	CASSPGNTGELFF	TGTGCCAGCAGCCCCGGGAACACCGGGGAGCTGTTTTTT
TRBJ1-1	15	TRBV7-9	TRBD1	CASSRQGAHGTEAFF	TGTGCCAGCAGCAGACAGGGGGCGCACGGAACTGAAGCTTTCTTT
TRBJ1-5	15	TRBV15	TRBD1	CATSRRTGFNQPQHF	TGTGCCACCAGCAGACGGACAGGGTTCAATCAGCCCCAGCATTTT
TRBJ2-3	13	TRBV11-3	-	CASRASSTDTQYF	TGTGCCAGCCGCGCATCTAGCACAGATACGCAGTATTTT
TRBJ2-2	14	TRBV10-3	-	CAISDYSGTGELFF	TGTGCCATCAGTGATTATTCGGGCACCGGGGAGCTGTTTTTT
TRBJ2-3	13	TRBV5-8	-	CASSLGGTDTQYF	TGTGCCAGCAGCTTGGGCGGCACAGATACGCAGTATTTT
TRBJ2-7	15	TRBV5-1	TRBD1	CASSLVDRGWHEQYF	TGCGCCAGCAGCTTGGTGGACAGGGGGTGGCACGAGCAGTACTTC
TRBJ2-3	17	TRBV6-7	-	CASSYTRVPSSTDTQYF	TGTGCCAGCAGTTACACGAGGGTTCCGTCTAGCACAGATACGCAGTATTTT
TRBJ2-5	15	TRBV7-3	TRBD2	CASSPGLAGMETQYF	TGTGCCAGCAGCCCCGGACTAGCCGGAATGGAGACCCAGTACTTC
TRBJ2-7	15	TRBV6-6	TRBD1	CASSLSTGTGVEQYF	TGTGCCAGCAGTCTCTCTACCGGGACAGGGGTCGAGCAGTACTTC
TRBJ2-5	15	TRBV10-3	TRBD1	CAISESTGLQETQYF	TGTGCCATCAGTGAGTCGACAGGGTTACAAGAGACCCAGTACTTC
TRBJ2-7	13	TRBV6-5	-	CAATAGFPYEQYF	TGTGCCGCCACCGCGGGTTTTCCCTACGAGCAGTACTTC
TRBJ2-7	13	TRBV6-6	TRBD1	CATGTGVSYEQYF	TGTGCCACGGGGACAGGGGTTAGCTACGAGCAGTACTTC
TRBJ2-1	17	TRBV15	TRBD2	CATSRDQRLAGGREQFF	TGTGCCACCAGCAGAGATCAAAGACTAGCGGGAGGAAGGGAGCAGTTCTTC
TRBJ2-1	14	TRBV9	-	CASSPTTGYNEQFF	TGTGCCAGCAGCCCTACCACAGGGTACAATGAGCAGTTCTTC
TRBJ2-7	14	TRBV29-1	-	CSVKGLDKSYEQYF	TGCAGCGTAAAGGGCTTGGACAAGTCCTACGAGCAGTACTTC
TRBJ1-3	15	TRBV5-6	-	CASTQGSRSGNTIYF	TGTGCCAGCACCCAGGGGAGCCGCTCTGGAAACACCATATATTTT
TRBJ2-5	15	TRBV11-2	TRBD2	CASSQSTSGQETQYF	TGTGCCAGCAGCCAAAGCACTAGCGGCCAAGAGACCCAGTACTTC
TRBJ1-5	15	TRBV2	-	CASSGLGAGIGPQHF	TGTGCCAGCAGTGGACTCGGGGCGGGAATAGGGCCCCAGCATTTT
TRBJ2-2	13	TRBV27	TRBD1	CASSGQLTGELFF	TGTGCCAGTTCGGGACAGCTAACCGGGGAGCTGTTTTTT
TRBJ2-7	14	TRBV19	TRBD1	CASKKRQGLYEQYF	TGTGCCAGTAAAAAGCGACAGGGCTTGTACGAGCAGTACTTC
TRBJ1-4	15	TRBV19	-	CASSPRHTTNEKLFF	TGTGCCAGTAGTCCGCGCCATACAACTAATGAAAAACTGTTTTTT
TRBJ2-7	14	TRBV7-9	TRBD2	CASSPAGSQYEQYF	TGTGCCAGCTCTCCAGCGGGGTCACAATACGAGCAGTACTTC
TRBJ2-1	13	TRBV6-5	-	CASSYRGFGEQFF	TGTGCCAGCAGCTATCGGGGGTTTGGTGAGCAGTTCTTC
TRBJ1-1	14	TRBV6-6	-	CASSYSRVNTEAFF	TGTGCCAGCAGTTACTCCAGGGTGAACACTGAAGCTTTCTTT
TRBJ1-1	18	TRBV2	-	CASSEAGGMGRLNTEAFF	TGTGCCAGCAGTGAAGCCGGGGGGATGGGCAGGCTGAACACTGAAGCTTTCTTT
TRBJ2-5	15	TRBV14	-	CASSIPGRGFETQYF	TGTGCCAGCAGCATCCCCGGGAGAGGCTTCGAGACCCAGTACTTC
TRBJ2-3	16	TRBV6-5	TRBD2	CASSYSIGRFTDTQYF	TGTGCCAGCAGTTACTCGATCGGGAGGTTCACAGATACGCAGTATTTT
TRBJ1-1	14	TRBV5-6	-	CASSPTGMNTEAFF	TGTGCCAGCAGTCCAACAGGGATGAACACTGAAGCTTTCTTT